Each of the 4 T cell receptor beta chains below was sequenced from the same sample in a study of shared clonotypes between healthy human individuals. This table comes from immunoSEQ multiplex PCR, and its TCRdb copy is limited to in-frame clones, with some not included. The table has roughly 300,000 clones, over 75% seen once. The sequencing input was memory CD8+ T cells sorted from blood. Described subset: CD45RO+ cells pooled with CCR7-negative TemRA cells. The receptor set was obtained from a man between 18 and 29 years old in good health.

V usage is TRBV4-3 and J usage is TRBJ1-1; the D is unclear. From germline, CDR1 is LGHNA and CDR2 YSLEER. Trimming pared 0 bases from V and 1 base from J, leaving 12 bases between. This CDR3 is built from 16 residues. CDR3 bases: TGCGCCAGCAGCCAAGATAGACATGGGAAGAACACTGAAGCTTTCTTT. It is translated as CASSQDRHGKNTEAFF.

The rearrangement links TRBV15 to TRBJ1-5, with D possibly matching TRBD1 (5 bases). There are 14 residues in the CDR3. The germline CDR1 and CDR2 sequences are LNHNV and YYDKDF (reference sequence). Trimming cost V 8 bases and J 3 bases, with 14 bases left between them. CDR3 nucleotides: TGTGCCACCCGACCGACAGAGACCAATCAGCCCCAGCATTTT. Residues: CATRPTETNQPQHF.

The V and J genes are TRBV7-9 and TRBJ1-5; D ambiguous. The V end lost 4 bases, the J end lost 9 bases, and 10 bases lay between the germline ends. Germline-derived CDR1 and CDR2 are SEHNR and FQNEAQ (reference sequence). CDR3 length: 12 amino acids. The CDR3 sequence: CASSSLGWPQHF. CDR3 in DNA: TGTGCCAGCAGCTCCCTAGGGTGGCCCCAGCATTTT. The variable domain in full, completed from reference TRBV7-9 and TRBJ1-5, reads DTGVSQNPRHKITKRGQNVTFRCDPISEHNRLYWYRQTLGQGPEFLTYFQNEAQLEKSRLLSDRFSAERPKGSFSTLEIQRTEQGDSAMYLCASSSLGWPQHFGDGTRLSIL.

The CDR3 bases are TGTGCCAGCAGTTCTACCGGGACAGGAATCTATGGCTACACCTTC. As protein: CASSSTGTGIYGYTF. This chain joins TRBV6-5 and TRBJ1-2, with 8 nucleotides matching TRBD1. V gave up 4 bases and J gave up 4 bases; unmatched junction bases: 8. This CDR3 spans 15 amino acids. CDR1 MNHEY and CDR2 SVGAGI come from the germline V gene.